This T cell receptor beta chain was documented in a study of cytomegalovirus exposure and HLA in healthy donors. V was trimmed by 4 bases and J by 5 bases, leaving 14 bases between them. Germline loops: CDR1 MGHRA, CDR2 YSYEKL. The CDR3 is 14 residues long. PCR amplification relied on 60 Vbeta primers (plus 13 Jbeta primers). Some clones are missing from TCRdb's copy, which holds only in-frame ones; the method was immunoSEQ multiplex PCR. The sample includes around 67,000 clones, 70% to 80% seen only once; the top ten take 7.8%. The gene calls are TRBV4-1 and TRBJ1-2; possibly TRBD1 for D (6 bases). The sequence derives from a young man in good health and CMV-seropositive. Material for sequencing was PBMCs. The CDR3 protein is CASSLLGGQYGYTF. The CDR3 nucleotides are TGCGCCAGCAGCCTCCTGGGTGGACAGTATGGCTACACCTTC.